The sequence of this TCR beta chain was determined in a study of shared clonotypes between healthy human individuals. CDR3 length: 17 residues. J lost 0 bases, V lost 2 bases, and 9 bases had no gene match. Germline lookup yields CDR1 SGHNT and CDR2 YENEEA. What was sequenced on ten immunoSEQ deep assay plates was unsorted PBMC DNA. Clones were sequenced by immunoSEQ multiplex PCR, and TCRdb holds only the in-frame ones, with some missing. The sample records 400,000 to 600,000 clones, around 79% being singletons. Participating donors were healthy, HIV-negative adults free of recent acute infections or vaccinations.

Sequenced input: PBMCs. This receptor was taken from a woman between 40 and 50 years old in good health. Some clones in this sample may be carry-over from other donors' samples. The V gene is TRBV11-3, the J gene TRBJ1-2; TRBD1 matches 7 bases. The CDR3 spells CASSLFYRDSANYGYTF. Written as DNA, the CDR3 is TGTGCCAGCAGCTTATTTTATCGGGACAGCGCTAACTATGGCTACACCTTC.